This TCR beta chain originates from a study of response to subunit inactivated influenza vaccine. Regarding the study as a whole: The authors proposed limited new T cell recruitment per seasonal influenza vaccination.

Looked up from germline, CDR1 is SSHAT and CDR2 is FNYEAQ (reference sequence). Trimming removed 1 base at V and 9 bases at J, with 13 bases between. This CDR3 region has 14 residues. TCRdb used MiXCR to reprocess the RT-PCR reads, holding one entry per CDR3 protein. The data show around 470,000 distinct CDR3 sequences, approximately 7.7% seen once. About this clonotype: No antigen is known for it.

This rearrangement joins TRBV7-7 to TRBJ2-1, with D unresolved. This TCR derives from a man aged 50-75 years who received an inactivated influenza vaccine. The sequenced sample was PBMCs from blood, obtained less than 30 months after vaccination. The CDR3 DNA reads TGTGCCAGCAGCTTAGGTCGCACACCGGGTGAGCAGTTCTTC. Encoded protein: CASSLGRTPGEQFF. Combining the CDR3 with reference TRBV7-7 and TRBJ2-1 gives the whole variable domain GAGVSQSPRYKVTKRGQDVTLRCDPISSHATLYWYQQALGQGPEFLTYFNYEAQPDKSGLPSDRFSAERPEGSISTLTIQRTEQRDSAMYRCASSLGRTPGEQFFGPGTRLTVL.